This T cell receptor (beta chain) came from a study of cytomegalovirus exposure and HLA in healthy donors listed by TCRdb under 2017. Study-level background: An earlier analysis of approximately 600 of the donors reported about 250 Gb of sequence data and around 120 million unique TCR beta sequences from approximately 180 million T cells. Both class I and class II loci were covered by HLA typing, at four-digit resolution. The number of typed donors differed by locus: about 620-640 for A, B, C, DRB1 and DQB1; some 540 for DQA1; about 600 for DPA1; and about 450 for DPB1. A later analysis re-examined previously published TCR beta repertoires from just over 650 donors and added high-resolution HLA genotyping to investigate patterns of TCR occurrence. Donor age, sex, ethnicity and CMV serostatus were collected together with the repertoire data. The study profiled the T cell repertoires of 550 to 700 subjects by immunosequencing and related them to cytomegalovirus serostatus. Across roughly 420 genotyped donors of the cohort, an average of 235,054 unique TCR beta nucleotide sequences per donor were sequenced, and roughly 20% of those sequences were non-productive. A few DR-DQ haplotypes were handled as single units for association and clustering because linkage in the cohort was strong. Besides the first cohort of roughly 660 subjects, a separate validation cohort made up of over a hundred different subjects was used. An early release that covered some 640 HLA-typed donors contained about 300 gigabases of sequencing data and about 93 million unique TCR sequences. The study combined high-throughput TCR immunosequencing, statistical association of individual TCRs with disease status, and machine learning to predict cytomegalovirus infection status. In a later genetic analysis, genome-wide SNP genotypes for about three fifths of the 666 donors were used, and that subset was treated as a discovery cohort. All discovery cohort repertoires had been generated using a single sequencing platform. An earlier analysis of about 600 of the donors used high-throughput TCR beta sequencing to judge whether each TCR beta V gene segment behaved as functional or pseudogenic. The study aimed to test whether signatures of past pathogen exposure could be identified by cataloging public T cell receptors. In the later analysis, no new phenotypic data were used to find candidate immune exposures; instead, reliance was placed on TCR beta sequences and their occurrence across donors. Among the approximately 400 genotyped donors, approximately 81% belonged to the genetic ancestry cluster associated with self-reported Caucasian donors.

The cohort was made up of approximately 700 healthy bone marrow donors. All cohort members were sampled while nominally healthy, although unrecorded immune exposures were likely present. The donor tested CMV seronegative, placing the donor among the 350 or so seronegative members of the cohort. Every donor gave a peripheral blood sample, and the peripheral blood mononuclear cells from that sample were used for TCR beta sequencing. The Qiagen DNeasy Blood Extraction Kit was used to extract genomic DNA from the blood cell samples. Study-level results and caveats: When HLA alleles, especially DR and DQ, strongly co-occurred, attributing TCR associations to individual alleles was difficult. The classifier was reported to diagnose cytomegalovirus status with high specificity and sensitivity in both the original cohort and the validation cohort. A later analysis associated 15,000 to 20,000 TCR beta sequences with specific HLA alleles at a false discovery rate of 0.05. Three of the identified cytomegalovirus-associated TCR beta chains were confirmed in vitro to be specific for cytomegalovirus antigens. Most TCR sequences were observed very rarely across donors, whereas some public TCRs were present in many individuals. Because HLA typing was unavailable for some donors at each locus, only the typed subset was used in association tests. In a later analysis, HLA-associated TCR beta chains were found to be more clonally expanded and to have lower generation probabilities than equally common non-associated chains. Roughly uniform sequencing depth across donors was assumed in presence/absence analyses, although this assumption may not hold. Some IMGT-functional V segments, including TRBV6-2 and TRBV6-3, could not be told apart with the 87-base-pair reads, so those segments were excluded. The earlier analysis of about 600 of the donors excluded 15 to 20 rarely observed V segments, including chromosome 9 orphons, because counts were too low. A group of highly shared sequence variants was considered likely to be a technical artifact of the sequencing pipeline. V-gene and J-gene trimming of TCR beta chains was associated with a missense DCLRE1C variant in a later genetic analysis, and the association was replicated in an independent cohort. In a later analysis, TCR association rates were found to vary across HLA loci, with the most associated TCRs seen for DRB1 alleles and the fewest for HLA-C alleles. A later analysis reported that several top co-occurrence clusters appeared linked to parvovirus B19, influenza, CMV and Epstein-Barr virus. In this cohort, only TCR beta chains were sequenced, and detectable features were limited by the absence of alpha or paired-chain data. A further reported finding was that TCR beta sequences accurately predicted the HLA-A and HLA-B alleles for most subjects in the first cohort. CMV serostatus was the only immune exposure information available for the cohort. The study gave a list of about 170 TCR beta chains associated with cytomegalovirus. Most CMV-associated TCR beta chains appeared to be HLA-restricted in a later analysis, and the HLA associations seemed to be driven largely by CMV exposure. Correlated functional status among segregating V segments might be attributable to linkage disequilibrium, but an unknown experimental factor could not be ruled out. Broadly in line with IMGT annotations, most TCR beta V segments showed up in productive rearrangements about 90% or about 30% of the time in an earlier analysis of several hundred of the donors. According to a later genetic analysis, donors in an Asian-associated ancestry cluster had fewer N-insertions in productive TCRs than the approximately 630-donor mean. The authors suggested that the approach could potentially be generalized to other disease states and immunological phenotypes.

As to this clone: No cognate antigen has been identified for it. Base qualities were left out, and no much larger clone turns up one base away.

The protocol used for the library was the immunoSEQ multiplex PCR assay. For the multiplex PCR, a mixture combining 60 forward primers for TCR Vbeta segments and 13 reverse primers for TCR Jbeta segments was used. Amplification of the CDR3 region of rearranged TCR beta genes was performed with a multiplex PCR assay on genomic DNA. Amplified TCR beta libraries were sequenced as 87-base-pair reads on the Illumina HiSeq System. The paper's processing steps were these. In a later analysis, tens of millions of unique TCR beta chains were counted across the 500 to 850 repertoires, and roughly 10 million of these chains were shared by at least two donors. Raw reads were error-corrected and collapsed into unique sequences by a nearest-neighbor algorithm in which closely related sequences were merged to remove PCR and sequencing errors. V, D and J gene segments were assigned by aligning CDR3 sequences to IMGT reference sequences. Each retained sequence needed at least a six-nucleotide match to both a V gene segment and a J gene segment. Rearrangements were called productive when the CDR3 lacked stop codons and stayed in frame with V and J; all others were non-productive. CDR3 was defined by IMGT convention, running from the second conserved V-encoded cysteine to the conserved J-encoded phenylalanine. Sequences without an unambiguous match to a single V gene segment were excluded from the earlier analysis of 450 to 750 of the donors. In an earlier analysis of roughly 600 of the donors, a V segment was called functional when productive rearrangements were above 56.7%, and segregating when the standard deviation between donors exceeded 5%. To diagnose cytomegalovirus status from the catalog of TCR beta chain sequences, a statistical classification framework was built. In a later analysis, TCR nucleotide sequences were compared against IMGT/GENE-DB human TR gene sequences so that V and J genes could be assigned. Using the TCRdist pipeline, a later analysis assigned CDR3 sequences along with most-parsimonious VDJ recombination scenarios. In a later analysis, each TCR beta chain was defined by its CDR3 amino acid sequence together with its V-gene family, and reads lacking a unique V-gene family were excluded. As a way to deal with suspected cross-contamination and a sequencing artifact, a later analysis dropped nearly 600 nucleotide sequences that were highly shared and had low generation probability. For each public chain, a later analysis derived a clonal expansion index from normalized ranks of inferred template counts within each repertoire. Generation probabilities in a later analysis came from a VDJ recombination model fitted to out-of-frame rearrangements, and those results were checked against IGoR. In a later analysis, TCR-TCR, TCR-HLA and TCR-CMV co-occurrence was scored with hypergeometric tests, and a repertoire-size bias correction was applied to TCR pairs. A later analysis estimated false discovery rates by permuting HLA or CMV assignments 20 times. In a later analysis, co-occurring TCRs were grouped using DBSCAN, and TCRdist sequence similarity was added for clustering within HLA-allele-positive subsets. For co-occurrence clustering, repertoires with fewer than 30,000 or more than 120,000 public chains were excluded, along with several repertoires with anomalous nucleotide sharing. TCRdb mirrors the immuneACCESS table, restricted to in-frame sequences. Some clones are absent from its copies; in checked studies, under half trace to an unresolved V gene, and the reason for the others is unknown. Clone size and V and J calls were adopted from that table, with D and trimming inferred from the DNA. The sample table shows some 110,000 clones, and 71% are seen once. Roughly 2.8% of the sample belongs to the ten largest clones.

The germline V gene (reference sequence) sets CDR1 to MNHEY and CDR2 to SMNVEV. The CDR3 contains 15 residues, cysteine and phenylalanine counted. Only the CDR3 part of the read is kept: 45 bases, read in frame from the first base. V loses 2 bases at its end and J loses 2 bases; junction bases beyond the gene matches: 0. Here the chain combines TRBV27 and TRBJ2-1, with 10 bases in between that match TRBD2. This TCR derives from a female donor in good health and CMV-seronegative. The specimen was PBMCs. The DNA is as follows: TGTGCCAGCAGTTTACTAGCGGGAGCCTACAATGAGCAGTTCTTC. Its product reads: CASSLLAGAYNEQFF.